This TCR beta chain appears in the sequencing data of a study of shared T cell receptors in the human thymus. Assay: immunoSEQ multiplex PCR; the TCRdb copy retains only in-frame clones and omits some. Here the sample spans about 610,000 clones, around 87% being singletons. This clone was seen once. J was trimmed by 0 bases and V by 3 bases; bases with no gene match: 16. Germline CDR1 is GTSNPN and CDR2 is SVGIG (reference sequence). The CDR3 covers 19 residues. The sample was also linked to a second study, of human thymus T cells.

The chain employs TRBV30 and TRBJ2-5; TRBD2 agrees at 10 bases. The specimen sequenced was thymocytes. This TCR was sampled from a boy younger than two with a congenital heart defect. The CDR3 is CAWSRGGTSAEPHQETQYF. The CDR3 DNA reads TGTGCCTGGAGCCGGGGGGGGACTAGCGCCGAGCCCCACCAAGAGACCCAGTACTTC. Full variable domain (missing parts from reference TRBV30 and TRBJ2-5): SQTIHQWPATLVQPVGSPLSLECTVEGTSNPNLYWYRQAAGRGLQLLFYSVGIGQISSEVPQNLSASRPQDRQFILSSKKLLLSDSGFYLCAWSRGGTSAEPHQETQYFGPGTRLLVL.